One and the same sample provided the 32 T cell receptor beta chains below, sequenced in a study of identical twins. MiXCR was run by TCRdb on the 5' RACE reads, yielding one entry per CDR3 protein. Seen here are some 190,000 distinct CDR3 sequences, 15% to 20% observed once, and the top ten hold 40%. A further study also used this sample, focusing on T cells expressing NK-cell markers.

The sequenced material came from CD8+ T cells sorted from blood. The receptors derive from a woman aged 18-29 years in good health.

The chain carries TRBV5-6 and TRBJ2-1; D uncertain. From germline, CDR1 is SGHDT and CDR2 YYEEEE. Trimming removed 0 bases at V and 2 bases at J, with 6 bases between. The CDR3 sequence is 14 residues long. The CDR3 region is CASSLGRAYNEQFF. CDR3 DNA sequence: TGTGCCAGCAGCTTGGGCAGAGCCTACAATGAGCAGTTCTTC.

In its sample, this clonotype was seen many times. This chain joins TRBV7-9 and TRBJ2-4; 9 bases are shared with TRBD1. The CDR3 runs 14 residues. J was trimmed by 5 bases and V by 1 base; bases with no gene match: 0. Looked up from germline, CDR1 is SEHNR and CDR2 is FQNEAQ (reference sequence). The DNA of the CDR3 is TGTGCCAGCAGCTTAGGGACAGGGGAAAACATTCAGTACTTC. This sequence encodes CASSLGTGENIQYF.

The chain has TRBV6-5 and TRBJ1-2; D might be TRBD1 (6 bases). This CDR3 is 15 amino acids long. The ends were cut back, 0 bases at V and 6 bases at J, with 14 bases in the middle. Per the germline V gene, CDR1 is MNHEY and CDR2 is SVGAGI. DNA for the CDR3: TGTGCCAGCAGTTACTCTCCAGGGGCCCCGAATGGCTACACCTTC. Its protein is CASSYSPGAPNGYTF.

This chain joins TRBV7-9 and TRBJ2-2; D gene unclear. CDR1 SEHNR and CDR2 FQNEAQ come from the germline V gene (reference sequence). V was clipped by 1 base and J by 4 bases, with 7 bases between them. The CDR3 runs to 14 residues. The CDR3 DNA reads TGTGCCAGCAGCTTAGTTGTCAGCACCGGGGAGCTGTTTTTT. Amino acids: CASSLVVSTGELFF.

CDR3 region: CASSLAGASGRPGDEQFF. CDR3 nucleotides: TGCGCCAGCAGCTTGGCCGGAGCTAGCGGGAGGCCGGGGGATGAGCAGTTCTTC. The chain links TRBV5-1 to TRBJ2-1; TRBD2 matches at 11 bases. CDR1 SGHRS and CDR2 YFSETQ come from the germline V gene. This CDR3 spans 18 amino acids. V lost 0 bases and J lost 8; bases outside the gene matches: 13.

This clonotype was recorded many times. V usage is TRBV7-9 and J usage is TRBJ2-3; maybe TRBD2 (5 bases). This CDR3 has 13 residues. The V end lost 0 bases, the J end lost 6 bases, and 7 bases lay between the germline ends. Germline V gene sequence: CDR1 SEHNR, CDR2 FQNEAQ (reference sequence). The CDR3 region has the DNA TGTGCCAGCAGCTTAGCGGGAGCGGATACGCAGTATTTT. This encodes CASSLAGADTQYF.

This chain uses TRBV4-2 with TRBJ2-3, with D maybe TRBD2 (6 bases). The germline V gene encodes CDR1 LGHNA and CDR2 YNFKEQ. The CDR3 runs to 16 residues. V dropped 1 base and J dropped 2 bases, with 13 bases sitting between them. The CDR3 loop reads CASSQGGLRFTDTQYF. CDR3 in DNA: TGTGCCAGCAGCCAAGGGGGACTGAGGTTCACAGATACGCAGTATTTT.

V usage is TRBV20-1 and J usage is TRBJ2-7; D not certain. CDR1 DFQATT and CDR2 SNEGSKA come from the germline V gene (reference sequence). Deletions cut 1 base from V and 0 bases from J, with 10 bases between. This CDR3 region has 14 residues. CDR3 bases: TGCAGTGCTAGAGCTCCCGGTGGCTCCTACGAGCAGTACTTC. Its translation is CSARAPGGSYEQYF.

V and J are TRBV15 and TRBJ2-2; D possibly uses TRBD1 or TRBD2 (5 bases each). Per germline, CDR1 LNHNV and CDR2 YYDKDF (reference sequence). The CDR3 is 12 residues long. Trimming cost V 7 bases and J 6 bases, with 9 bases left between them. In DNA, the CDR3 is TGTGCCACCAACGGGGCATCCGGGGAGCTGTTTTTT. This sequence encodes CATNGASGELFF.

This sequence joins TRBV11-2 and TRBJ2-1; D may be TRBD2 (7 bases). CDR1 and CDR2 (germline): SGHAT, FQNNGV. V lost 6 bases, J lost 2 bases, and 23 bases lay in between. CDR3 size: 18 residues. CDR3 loop: CASRGVGGGLQTYNEQFF. CDR3 DNA: TGTGCCAGCAGGGGAGTTGGGGGGGGCCTTCAGACCTACAATGAGCAGTTCTTC.

This sequence joins TRBV7-2 and TRBJ1-4; D is uncertain. Germline V gene sequence: CDR1 SGHTA, CDR2 FQGNSA. V dropped 1 base and J dropped 8 bases, with 5 bases sitting between them. The CDR3 totals 12 residues. The CDR3 DNA sequence: TGTGCCAGCAGCTTAGGATACGAAAAACTGTTTTTT. Encoded protein: CASSLGYEKLFF.

This clonotype appeared a few times. The chain recombines TRBV7-3 with TRBJ2-2; the D gene is possibly TRBD2 (7 bases). Trimming took 5 bases from V and 4 from J, leaving 14 bases between them. The CDR3 runs to 15 residues. Germline V gene lookup returns CDR1 SGHTA and CDR2 FQGTGA. In DNA, the CDR3 is TGTGCCAGCAGCCCCTTCGGGGGGCCCACCGGGGAGCTGTTTTTT. Translation: CASSPFGGPTGELFF.

This clonotype was counted a few times. DNA for the CDR3: TGTGCCAGCAGTTTGAAGGGTGACGAGCAGTACTTC. This translates into CASSLKGDEQYF. The chain is built from TRBV27 and TRBJ2-7; no definite D call. Trimming cost V 3 bases and J 5 bases, with 8 bases left between them. The germline gives CDR1 MNHEY, CDR2 SMNVEV (reference sequence). The CDR3 extends over 12 amino acids.

This clonotype was recorded a few times. The rearrangement joins TRBV5-5 to TRBJ1-1; 9 bases fit TRBD1. Per the germline V gene, CDR1 is SGHKS and CDR2 is YYEKEE (reference sequence). The ends lost 3 bases at V and 6 bases at J; junction bases unmatched: 6. CDR3 length: 14 residues. In DNA, the CDR3 is TGTGCCAGCAGCTCCGGGACAGGGTTCCCTGAAGCTTTCTTT. This gives the protein CASSSGTGFPEAFF.

This clonotype was seen more than once but under ten times. In nucleotides, the CDR3 is TGTGCCAGCAGCGACAGGGAGAGAGAAGGGTCACCCCTCCACTTT. Translation gives CASSDREREGSPLHF. The genes are TRBV5-5 and TRBJ1-6; 7 bases are a match to TRBD1. Germline V gene sequence: CDR1 SGHKS, CDR2 YYEKEE (reference sequence). The CDR3 consists of 15 residues. V trimming: 4 bases; J trimming: 10 bases; junction bases outside the gene matches: 11. Using reference TRBV5-5 and TRBJ1-6 for the parts outside the CDR3, the full variable domain is DAGVTQSPTHLIKTRGQQVTLRCSPISGHKSVSWYQQVLGQGPQFIFQYYEKEERGRGNFPDRFSARQFPNYSSELNVNALLLGDSALYLCASSDREREGSPLHFGNGTRLTVT.

V and J are TRBV9 and TRBJ2-2; D gene unclear. The germline V gene has CDR1 SGDLS and CDR2 YYNGEE. This CDR3 comprises 13 residues. V shed 1 base and J shed 3 bases, with 4 bases lying between them. CDR3 nucleotide sequence: TGTGCCAGCAGCGTATCTGACACCGGGGAGCTGTTTTTT. Amino acids: CASSVSDTGELFF.

This clonotype was observed a few times. V and J are TRBV18 and TRBJ2-3, with 8 bases matching TRBD2. From germline, CDR1 is KGHSH and CDR2 LQKENI. The CDR3 is 15 residues long. The V and J ends lost 2 bases and 3 bases, in that order; junction bases with no gene match: 4. CDR3 bases: TGTGCCAGCTCACCAATCGGGAGGGAGACAGATACGCAGTATTTT. Translation: CASSPIGRETDTQYF.

This clonotype was seen a handful of times. This chain connects TRBV7-9 to TRBJ2-3; 11 positions match TRBD2. Germline V CDR1 and CDR2: SEHNR, FQNEAQ (reference sequence). Trimming removed 1 base from V and 5 bases from J; junction bases left unmatched: 5. This CDR3 spans 16 amino acids. The CDR3 is CASSLGWGLAEDTQYF. CDR3 in DNA: TGTGCCAGCAGCTTAGGATGGGGACTAGCGGAAGATACGCAGTATTTT.

This clonotype was seen many times. The CDR3 DNA sequence: TGTGCCAGCAGTTACTCGGGAGAAGTCTACGAGCAGTACTTC. This encodes CASSYSGEVYEQYF. The chain is built from TRBV6-2 or TRBV6-3 and TRBJ2-7, with D possibly TRBD2 on 5 matching bases. The ends were cut back, 0 bases at V and 3 bases at J, with 9 bases in the middle. In germline, CDR1 is MNHEY, CDR2 SVGEGT. The CDR3 runs 14 residues.

The chain is built from TRBV27 and TRBJ2-1; D gene ambiguous. The CDR3 spans 15 residues. Trimming pared 7 bases from V and 0 bases from J, leaving 13 bases between. Germline values: CDR1 MNHEY, CDR2 SMNVEV (reference sequence). CDR3 nucleotide sequence: TGTGCCAGCACCCCGGGTCCCGGCTCCTACAATGAGCAGTTCTTC. Translated: CASTPGPGSYNEQFF.

The gene calls are TRBV24-1 and TRBJ2-1; D is ambiguous. There are 16 residues in the CDR3. Germline V lookup: CDR1 KGHDR, CDR2 SFDVKD. Trimming removed 4 bases from V and 1 base from J, with 13 bases in between. In DNA, the CDR3 is TGTGCCACCAGTGACTCCGGTAGTAAATCCTACAATGAGCAGTTCTTC. Translated: CATSDSGSKSYNEQFF.

This clonotype was observed a few times. The final CDR3 position lacks the conserved phenylalanine or tryptophan, pointing to a likely read error. V gene TRBV7-3 combines with J gene TRBJ2-1; D is unresolved. The CDR3 extends over 12 amino acids. Trimming took 5 bases from V and 10 from J, leaving 12 bases between them. The germline V gene encodes CDR1 SGHTA and CDR2 FQGTGA. The CDR3 protein is CASSLDTTEQFY. The CDR3 DNA sequence: TGTGCCAGCAGCCTCGACACGACGGAGCAGTTCTAC.

This clonotype was seen just once. The rearrangement uses TRBV5-1 and TRBJ1-4, with D possibly being TRBD1 (6 bases). V lost 7 bases, J lost 6 bases, and 16 bases lay in between. The germline CDR1 and CDR2 sequences are SGHRS and YFSETQ. The CDR3 is 14 residues long. The CDR3 sequence: CASETEPGDEKLFF. DNA of the CDR3: TGCGCCAGCGAAACGGAACCAGGGGATGAAAAACTGTTTTTT. Looking up the rest from reference TRBV5-1 and TRBJ1-4 gives the full variable domain: KAGVTQTPRYLIKTRGQQVTLSCSPISGHRSVSWYQQTPGQGLQFLFEYFSETQRNKGNFPGRFSGRQFSNSRSEMNVSTLELGDSALYLCASETEPGDEKLFFGSGTQLSVL.

The chain couples TRBV20-1 to TRBJ2-5; TRBD2 matches at 10 bases. V shed 0 bases and J 0 bases; nucleotides not matched to a gene: 4. The CDR3 sequence is 16 residues long. Germline loops: CDR1 DFQATT, CDR2 SNEGSKA (reference sequence). The CDR3 sequence: CSARDGLAVYQETQYF. The CDR3 coding sequence is TGCAGTGCTAGAGACGGACTAGCGGTTTACCAAGAGACCCAGTACTTC.

Note on this clonotype: At one boundary the junction diverges from the germline segment, which might be a read error. V gene TRBV7-7 combines with J gene TRBJ2-1, with 8 positions matching TRBD2. Germline V lookup: CDR1 SSHAT, CDR2 FNYEAQ (reference sequence). The CDR3 contains 13 residues. The DNA for the CDR3 is TGTGCTAGCAGCCAACTCCTAGCGGGCTTAAAGTTCTTC. Its translation is CASSQLLAGLKFF.

The chain combines TRBV19 with TRBJ1-2; a possible D gene is TRBD1 (5 bases). Germline V gives CDR1 LNHDA, CDR2 SQIVND (reference sequence). This CDR3 spans 12 amino acids. Trimming shortened V by 6 bases and J by 4 bases, and 9 bases separated the two germline ends. The CDR3 spells CASRQGLYGYTF. The CDR3 nucleotides are TGTGCCAGTAGGCAGGGCCTCTATGGCTACACCTTC.

The chain recombines TRBV20-1 with TRBJ2-4; the D is unclear. CDR1 is DFQATT, CDR2 SNEGSKA, per germline (reference sequence). The V end was cut by 1 base, the J end by 2 bases, with 6 bases between. This CDR3 contains 13 residues. CDR3 amino acids: CSARVVSKNIQYF. The CDR3 nucleotides are TGCAGTGCTAGAGTGGTATCCAAAAACATTCAGTACTTC.

At least ten counts were recorded for this clonotype. V and J are TRBV12-3 or TRBV12-4 and TRBJ1-1, with D possibly TRBD1 on 6 matching bases. The CDR3 is made up of 12 amino acids. Trimming took off 6 bases at V and 5 bases at J, with 10 bases between the two ends. CDR3 in amino acids: CASSQGRTEAFF. Written as DNA, the CDR3 is TGTGCCAGCAGCCAGGGGAGGACTGAAGCTTTCTTT.

At least ten counts were recorded for this clonotype. V and J are TRBV29-1 and TRBJ2-7; 7 bases align to TRBD2. The trim removed 3 bases at V and 7 bases at J, leaving 9 bases unmatched. The CDR3 runs to 13 residues. Germline V CDR1 and CDR2: SQVTM, ANQGSEA. The CDR3 coding sequence is TGCAGCGTTGATGCCAGCGGGGTCGGGGAGCAGTACTTC. This sequence encodes CSVDASGVGEQYF.

In its sample, this clonotype was seen many times. One junction end disagrees with the germline gene, perhaps due to a read error. The rearrangement links TRBV7-8 to TRBJ2-4, with unresolved D. The germline CDR1 and CDR2 sequences are SGHVS and FQNEAQ. The CDR3 is 13 residues long. CDR3: CASSSVPDKEWHF. CDR3 sequence (DNA): TGTGCCAGCAGCTCCGTTCCTGACAAGGAATGGCACTTC.

This clonotype was seen a handful of times. V usage is TRBV13 and J usage is TRBJ2-1; no reliable D call. CDR1 is PRHDT and CDR2 is FYEKMQ in the germline V gene (reference sequence). Trimming cost V 0 bases and J 14 bases, with 8 bases left between them. This CDR3 region has 11 residues. The CDR3: CASSLGRFEFF. The DNA for the CDR3 is TGTGCCAGCAGCTTAGGCCGCTTCGAGTTCTTC.

The chain uses TRBV6-2 or TRBV6-3 and TRBJ2-1; D not resolved. V dropped 2 bases and J dropped 5 bases, with 7 bases sitting between them. In germline, CDR1 is MNHEY, CDR2 SVGEGT. CDR3 length: 13 residues. CDR3 sequence reads: CASSYGQDNEQFF. The CDR3 DNA reads as TGTGCCAGCAGTTACGGGCAGGACAATGAGCAGTTCTTC.